The T cell receptor (beta chain) described here comes from a study of beta chain features in type 1 diabetes. Germline V lookup: CDR1 SQVTM, CDR2 ANQGSEA. V dropped 6 bases and J dropped 7 bases, with 16 bases sitting between them. This CDR3 has 13 amino acids. Reverse transcribing all isolated RNA meant expressed TCRB transcripts were sequenced. Data came from immunoSEQ multiplex PCR; TCRdb stores just in-frame clones and leaves some out. The sample has about 620,000 clones, 15% to 19% seen once. Each of the CD4+ naive, central memory, regulatory and stem cell-like memory populations was sorted via CD45RO/CCR7/CD25/CD127/CD95/CD27.

The sample comprised naive CD4+ T cells from blood. This chain joins TRBV29-1 and TRBJ1-5; D is undetermined. This TCR was sampled from a man aged 18 to 29 in good health. This CDR3 reads CSVRDLDTQPQHF. DNA of the CDR3: TGCAGCGTCCGCGATTTGGATACCCAGCCCCAGCATTTT.